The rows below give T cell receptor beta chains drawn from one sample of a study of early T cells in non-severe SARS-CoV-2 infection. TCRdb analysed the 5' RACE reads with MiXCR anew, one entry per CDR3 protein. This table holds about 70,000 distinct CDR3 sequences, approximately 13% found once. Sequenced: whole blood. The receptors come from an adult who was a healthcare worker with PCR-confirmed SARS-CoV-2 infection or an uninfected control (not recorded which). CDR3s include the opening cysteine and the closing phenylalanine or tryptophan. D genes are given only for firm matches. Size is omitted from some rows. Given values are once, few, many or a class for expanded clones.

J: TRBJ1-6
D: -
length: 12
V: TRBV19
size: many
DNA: TGTGCCAGTAGTATGGGGAGTCCACCCCTCCACTTT
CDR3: CASSMGSPPLHF

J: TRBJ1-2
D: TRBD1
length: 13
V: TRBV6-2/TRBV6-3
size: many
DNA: TGTGCCAGCAGCGGACAGGGGGGCTATGGCTACACCTTC
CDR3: CASSGQGGYGYTF

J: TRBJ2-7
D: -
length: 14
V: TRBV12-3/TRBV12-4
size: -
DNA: TGTGCCAGCAGCACTGGGCAGGGGCCCTACGAGCAGTACTTC
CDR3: CASSTGQGPYEQYF

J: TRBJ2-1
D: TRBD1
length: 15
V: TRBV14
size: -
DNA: TGTGCCAGCAGCCAGACAGGGGATCGGGGCAATGAGCAGTTCTTC
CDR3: CASSQTGDRGNEQFF

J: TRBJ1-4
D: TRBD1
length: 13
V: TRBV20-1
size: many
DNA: TGCAGTGCTCGGGACAGGGGGCCGGAAAAACTGTTTTTT
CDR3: CSARDRGPEKLFF

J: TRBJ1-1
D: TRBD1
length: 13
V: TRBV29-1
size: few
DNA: TGCAGCACCTACTTGGGGACAGGTACTGAAGCTTTCTTT
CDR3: CSTYLGTGTEAFF

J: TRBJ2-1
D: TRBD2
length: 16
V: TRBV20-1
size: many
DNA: TGCAGTGCTAGGGGACTAGCGGCGAGCTCCTACAATGAGCAGTTCTTC
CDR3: CSARGLAASSYNEQFF

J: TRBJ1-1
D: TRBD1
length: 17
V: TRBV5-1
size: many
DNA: TGCGCCAGCAGCCCCCGGGACAGGGCATTTTTGAACACTGAAGCTTTCTTT
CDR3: CASSPRDRAFLNTEAFF

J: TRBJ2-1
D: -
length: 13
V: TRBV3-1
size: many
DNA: TGTGCCAGCAGCCACGGGGACTACAATGAGCAGTTCTTC
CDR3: CASSHGDYNEQFF

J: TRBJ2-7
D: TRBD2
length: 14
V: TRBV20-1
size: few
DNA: TGCAGTGCTAGAGTGGGCGGGAGCCACTACGAGCAGTACTTC
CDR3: CSARVGGSHYEQYF

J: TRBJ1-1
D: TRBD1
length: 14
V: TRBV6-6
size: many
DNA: TGTGCCAGCACCAGGGACAGTCTGAACACTGAAGCTTTCTTT
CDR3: CASTRDSLNTEAFF

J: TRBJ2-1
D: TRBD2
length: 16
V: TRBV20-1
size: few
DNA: TGCAGTGCTAGAGTGGCCCTAGCGGGGAGGAGGGATGAGCAGTTCTTC
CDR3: CSARVALAGRRDEQFF

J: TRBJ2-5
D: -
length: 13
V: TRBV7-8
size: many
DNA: TGTGCCAGCAGCTTTGGACGCTTGGAGACCCAGTACTTC
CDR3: CASSFGRLETQYF

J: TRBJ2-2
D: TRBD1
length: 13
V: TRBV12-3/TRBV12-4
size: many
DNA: TGTGCCAGCACCTACAGGGGTTACGGGGAGCTGTTTTTT
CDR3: CASTYRGYGELFF

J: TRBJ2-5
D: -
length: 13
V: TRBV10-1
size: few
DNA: TGCGCCAGCAGTGAGTCGAACGGGGGGACCCAGTACTTC
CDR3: CASSESNGGTQYF

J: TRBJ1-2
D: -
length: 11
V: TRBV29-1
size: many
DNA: TGCAGCGGAGTAACAGGGTTTGGCTACACCTTC
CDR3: CSGVTGFGYTF

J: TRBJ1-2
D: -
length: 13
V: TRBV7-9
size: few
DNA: TGTGCCAGCAGCTTGGGGCAGGACTATGGCTACACCTTC
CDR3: CASSLGQDYGYTF

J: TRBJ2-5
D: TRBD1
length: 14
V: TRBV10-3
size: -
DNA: TGTGCCATCAGTGCGAGGACAGGGCAAGAGACCCAGTACTTC
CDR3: CAISARTGQETQYF

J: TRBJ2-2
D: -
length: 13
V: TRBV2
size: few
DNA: TGTGCCAGCAGTTTTAGTAGTACCGGGGAGCTGTTTTTT
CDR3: CASSFSSTGELFF

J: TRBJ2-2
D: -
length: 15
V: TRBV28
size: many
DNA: TGTGCCAGCAGTGACCCGCGGACCGTAACCGGGGAGCTGTTTTTT
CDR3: CASSDPRTVTGELFF

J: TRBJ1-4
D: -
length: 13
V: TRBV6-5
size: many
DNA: TGTGCCAGCAGTTACAGTGATACTGAAAAACTGTTTTTT
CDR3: CASSYSDTEKLFF

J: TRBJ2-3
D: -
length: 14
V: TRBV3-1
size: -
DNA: TGTGCCAGCAGCCAACCCGACGGCACAGATACGCAGTATTTT
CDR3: CASSQPDGTDTQYF

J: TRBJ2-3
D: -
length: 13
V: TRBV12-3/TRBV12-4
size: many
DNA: TGCGCCAGCAGCCTCGTCGTCACAGATACGCAGTATTTT
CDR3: CASSLVVTDTQYF

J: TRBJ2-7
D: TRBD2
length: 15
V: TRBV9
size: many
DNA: TGTGCCAGCAGTGCTGGGGGAGCGGGGTCCTACGAGCAGTACTTC
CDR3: CASSAGGAGSYEQYF

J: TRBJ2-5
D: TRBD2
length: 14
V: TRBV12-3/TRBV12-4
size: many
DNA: TGTGCCAGCAGTTTCCTAGCGGGAGGGGAGACCCAGTACTTC
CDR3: CASSFLAGGETQYF

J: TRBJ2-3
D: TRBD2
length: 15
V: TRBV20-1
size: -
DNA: TGCAGTGCTCCTTTAGCTAGCGGGAGGTCAGATACGCAGTATTTT
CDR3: CSAPLASGRSDTQYF

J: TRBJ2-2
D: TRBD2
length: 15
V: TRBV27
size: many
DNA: TGTGCCAGCAGTCAGGGCGGGAGACACACCGGGGAGCTGTTTTTT
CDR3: CASSQGGRHTGELFF

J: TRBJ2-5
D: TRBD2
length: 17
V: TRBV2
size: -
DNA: TGTGCCAGCAGTGAGGGACTAGCGGGTTTGTACCAAGAGACCCAGTACTTC
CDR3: CASSEGLAGLYQETQYF

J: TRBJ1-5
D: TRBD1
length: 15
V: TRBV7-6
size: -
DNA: TGTGCCAGCAGCTGGGGGACAGGGAGAGACGAGCCCCAGCATTTT
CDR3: CASSWGTGRDEPQHF

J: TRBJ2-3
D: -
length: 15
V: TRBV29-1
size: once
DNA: TGCAGCGTCGGTCCCTTGGAGGCAGGCACAGATACGCAGTATTTT
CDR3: CSVGPLEAGTDTQYF

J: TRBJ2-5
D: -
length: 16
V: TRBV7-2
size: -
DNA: TGTGCCAGCAGCTTGTTGTTATTGGGTCTTCAAGAGACCCAGTACTTC
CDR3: CASSLLLLGLQETQYF